This TCR beta chain was observed in a study of cytotoxic CD8 clonotypes in ibrutinib-treated CLL. Overall study: Included were 11 relapsed/refractory and about 15 treatment-naive patients, of whom roughly 17 were IGHV unmutated.

CDR1 and CDR2 from the germline V gene are LNHNV and YYDKDF (reference sequence). The CDR3 contains 14 residues. The V end was cut by 4 bases, the J end by 1 base, with 10 bases between. Some clones are missing from TCRdb's copy, which holds only in-frame ones; the method was immunoSEQ multiplex PCR. The data hold some 150,000 clones, with roughly three quarters observed a single time. Genomic DNA (about 2 micrograms) was obtained from cryopreserved PBMCs for construction of TCR beta libraries. Source: PBMCs, taken after 12 months of ibrutinib treatment. The clonotype originates from a human donor with chronic lymphocytic leukemia. This chain links TRBV15 with TRBJ2-5; D tentatively reads TRBD1 or TRBD2 (5 bases each). The CDR3 bases are TGTGCCACCAGCATTGGGACGTCCCAAGAGACCCAGTACTTC. Protein sequence: CATSIGTSQETQYF. The full variable domain, completed using reference TRBV15 and TRBJ2-5, is DAMVIQNPRYQVTQFGKPVTLSCSQTLNHNVMYWYQQKSSQAPKLLFHYYDKDFNNEADTPDNFQSRRPNTSFCFLDIRSPGLGDTAMYLCATSIGTSQETQYFGPGTRLLVL.